This TCR beta chain was sequenced for a study of regulatory T cells in long-lasting Graves disease. Time point reported: newly diagnosed GD, antithyroid drugs for less than 3 months. The TCR library used RNA extracted from PBMCs. Construction of TCR beta libraries relied on iRepertoire HTBI primers and on Arm-PCR targeting CDR3 regions. Each CDR3 protein is one row after TCRdb ran MiXCR on the multiplex PCR reads. The sample carries around 500,000 distinct CDR3 sequences, around 12% recorded once. Of note for this clonotype: Its cognate antigen is unknown.

Notes on the study in general: Authors noted too few samples as a limitation. Between persistent patients, about 2,700 public clonotypes were shared, exceeding the roughly 1,000 shared between new patients.

These records were also assigned to another study, of T cells in Graves' hyperthyroidism and ophthalmopathy. According to that study: Disease duration under 2 months; hyperthyroidism patients were aged 18 to 65.

The receptor was isolated from a woman in her twenties or thirties with Graves disease. The sample consisted of peripheral blood mononuclear cells (PBMCs), taken at new diagnosis, from a patient treated with antithyroid drugs.

CDR3 loop: CASSLDSRGRNTIYF. DNA of the CDR3: TGTGCCAGCAGCTTAGATTCGAGAGGCCGAAACACCATATATTTT. This sequence joins TRBV7-2 and TRBJ1-3; D is ambiguous. The germline V and J ends were trimmed by 1 base and 5 bases, with 12 bases remaining between them. This CDR3 comprises 15 residues. Germline lookup yields CDR1 SGHTA and CDR2 FQGNSA.